This note documents a single TCR beta chain sequence. No cognate antigen has been identified for it. Base qualities are missing; no much larger clone stands one base away. The cohort consisted of hundreds of healthy bone marrow donors. At the time of sampling, all cohort members were nominally healthy, though unrecorded immune exposures were likely present. The donor tested CMV seronegative, placing the donor among the 350 to 400 seronegative members of the cohort. Every donor gave a peripheral blood sample, and the peripheral blood mononuclear cells from that sample were used for TCR beta sequencing. Genomic DNA extraction from the blood cell samples was performed with the Qiagen DNeasy Blood Extraction Kit. This specimen belongs to a study of cytomegalovirus exposure and HLA in healthy donors (TCRdb year 2017). Some background on the complete study: In an earlier analysis of 450 to 750 of the donors, under 300 Gb of sequence data and some 100 million unique TCR beta sequences from some 170 million T cells were reported. Along with the roughly 670-subject first cohort, a separate validation cohort of some 130 different subjects was used. Typing coverage varied by locus: roughly 620-640 donors for A, B, C, DRB1 and DQB1; roughly 500 for DQA1; more than 600 for DPA1; under 490 for DPB1. An early release covering 500 to 750 HLA-typed donors comprised about 310 gigabases of sequencing data and 85 million to 100 million unique TCR sequences. Donor age, sex, ethnicity and CMV serostatus were compiled together with the repertoire data. All discovery cohort repertoires had been generated using a single sequencing platform. To decide whether each TCR beta V gene segment behaved as functional or pseudogenic, an earlier analysis of fewer than 750 of the donors relied on high-throughput TCR beta sequencing. Among about 390 genotyped donors of the cohort, an average of approximately 240,000 unique TCR beta nucleotide sequences were sequenced per donor, around 20% of them non-productive. The study aimed to test whether signatures of past pathogen exposure could be identified by cataloging public T cell receptors. Rather than using new phenotypic data, the later analysis identified candidate immune exposures from TCR beta sequences and from how often those sequences occurred across donors. Among the roughly 400 genotyped donors, roughly 80% belonged to the genetic ancestry cluster associated with self-reported Caucasian donors. About five DR-DQ haplotypes were handled as single units for association and clustering, since linkage in the cohort was strong. To predict cytomegalovirus infection status, the study combined high-throughput TCR immunosequencing, statistical association of individual TCRs with disease status, and machine learning. Class I and class II HLA loci were covered by the typing at four-digit resolution. In a later analysis, previously published TCR beta repertoires from 670 or so donors were re-analyzed and high-resolution HLA genotyping was added so that TCR occurrence patterns could be studied. The study used immunosequencing to profile the T cell repertoires of more than 650 subjects and linked those repertoires to cytomegalovirus serostatus. A later genetic analysis took genome-wide SNP genotypes for about 65% of the 666 donors and used that subset as a discovery cohort. Summary of the overall study and its limitations: A total of some 180 TCR beta chains were listed by the study as associated with cytomegalovirus. Some IMGT-functional V segments, including TRBV6-2 and TRBV6-3, could not be distinguished by the 87-base-pair reads and were therefore excluded. In a later genetic analysis, fewer N-insertions in productive TCRs were reported among donors in an Asian-associated ancestry cluster than the 666-donor mean. In an earlier analysis of over 550 of the donors, most TCR beta V segments were observed in productive rearrangements about 90% or about 30% of the time, broadly matching IMGT annotations. In a later analysis, most CMV-associated TCR beta chains were found to appear HLA-restricted, with HLA associations seemingly driven largely by CMV exposure. The classifier was reported to diagnose cytomegalovirus status with high specificity and sensitivity in both the original and validation cohorts. The authors suggested that the approach could potentially be generalized to other disease states and immunological phenotypes. The cohort was sequenced for TCR beta chains only, and without alpha or paired-chain data the features that could be detected were limited. Immune exposure information for the cohort was limited to CMV serostatus. Strong co-occurrence of HLA alleles, especially DR and DQ, made assigning TCR associations to individual alleles difficult. A group of highly shared sequence variants was considered likely to be a technical artifact of the sequencing pipeline. In a later analysis, 16,951 TCR beta sequences were associated with specific HLA alleles at a false discovery rate of 0.05. A later genetic analysis associated a missense DCLRE1C variant with V-gene and J-gene trimming of TCR beta chains, and an independent cohort replicated the association. A further reported finding was that TCR beta sequences accurately predicted the HLA-A and HLA-B alleles for most subjects in the first cohort. While some public TCRs were present in many individuals, most TCR sequences turned up only very rarely across donors. Three of the identified cytomegalovirus-associated TCR beta chains were confirmed in vitro to be specific for cytomegalovirus antigens. Several of the top co-occurrence clusters appeared to be linked to parvovirus B19, influenza, CMV and Epstein-Barr virus, according to a later analysis. Correlated functional status among segregating V segments might reflect linkage disequilibrium, but an unknown experimental factor could not be ruled out. Compared with equally common non-associated chains, HLA-associated TCR beta chains in a later analysis were more clonally expanded and had lower generation probabilities. In a later analysis, the rate of TCR association differed among HLA loci, with DRB1 alleles having the most associated TCRs and HLA-C alleles having the fewest. Because HLA typing was unavailable for some donors at each locus, only the typed subset was used in association tests. Because counts were too low, some 16 rarely observed V segments, including chromosome 9 orphons, were excluded from the earlier analysis of 587 of the donors. Sequencing depth was assumed to be roughly uniform across donors in the presence/absence analyses, though that assumption may not hold.

Library construction relied on the immunoSEQ multiplex PCR assay. For the multiplex PCR, a mixture combining 60 forward primers for TCR Vbeta segments and 13 reverse primers for TCR Jbeta segments was used. Amplification of the CDR3 region of rearranged TCR beta genes was performed with a multiplex PCR assay on genomic DNA. Amplified TCR beta libraries were sequenced as 87-base-pair reads on the Illumina HiSeq System. Under the source paper's analysis protocol: Across the 600 to 700 repertoires, a later analysis counted tens of millions of unique TCR beta chains, 9 million to 14 million of which were shared by at least two donors. Raw reads were error-corrected and collapsed into unique sequences with a nearest-neighbor algorithm that merged closely related sequences to remove PCR and sequencing errors. CDR3 sequences were aligned to IMGT reference sequences to assign V, D and J gene segments. For a sequence to be retained, a match of at least six nucleotides was required to both a V gene segment and a J gene segment. A rearrangement was called productive if the CDR3 had no stop codons and remained in frame with V and J, and every other rearrangement was called non-productive. Following IMGT convention, CDR3 was defined as the stretch from the second conserved V-encoded cysteine up to the conserved J-encoded phenylalanine. In an earlier analysis of more than 550 of the donors, sequences lacking an unambiguous match to a single V gene segment were excluded. An earlier analysis of 500 to 600 of the donors classified V segments as functional when productive rearrangements were above 56.7% and as segregating when the standard deviation between donors was above 5%. A statistical classification framework was built to diagnose cytomegalovirus status from the catalog of TCR beta chain sequences. In a later analysis, TCR nucleotide sequences were compared against IMGT/GENE-DB human TR gene sequences so that V and J genes could be assigned. A later analysis assigned CDR3 sequences and most-parsimonious VDJ recombination scenarios with the TCRdist pipeline. In a later analysis, every TCR beta chain was defined by the combination of its CDR3 amino acid sequence and its V-gene family, and reads without a unique V-gene family were dropped. To address suspected cross-contamination and a sequencing artifact, a later analysis removed roughly 640 highly shared, low-generation-probability nucleotide sequences. In a later analysis, a clonal expansion index for each public chain was calculated from normalized within-repertoire ranks of inferred template counts. A later analysis computed generation probabilities with a VDJ recombination model fitted to out-of-frame rearrangements, and checked the results against IGoR. In a later analysis, hypergeometric tests were used to score TCR-TCR, TCR-HLA and TCR-CMV co-occurrence, with a repertoire-size bias correction applied to TCR pairs. In a later analysis, false discovery rates were estimated by permuting HLA or CMV assignments 20 times. In a later analysis, co-occurring TCRs were grouped with DBSCAN, and TCRdist sequence similarity was added when clustering was performed within HLA-allele-positive subsets. Repertoires with fewer than 30,000 or more than 120,000 public chains were left out of co-occurrence clustering, as were five repertoires with anomalous nucleotide sharing. TCRdb limited this immuneACCESS table to in-frame rearrangements with V and J called. A share of clones is missing; checked studies link under half to unresolved V genes, and the rest is unexplained. That table gives V, J and clone size, and the DNA gave D and trimming. Here the sample has some 98,000 clones; roughly 70% occur a single time. The ten largest clones take up 2.5% of the sample.

From the cysteine up to the phenylalanine, the CDR3 has a length of 16 residues. Here the CDR3 DNA is all that survives: 48 bases in frame from base 1. The TCR comes from a man aged 45-60 years in good health and CMV-seronegative. Recombination connected TRBV21-1 to TRBJ1-2; the D call of TRBD1 is as the table states it, not checked on the DNA. TRBV21-1 is a pseudogene segment. Sequenced sample: PBMCs. The DNA is TGTGCCAGCAGCCCGCGGACAGGGGACCGCCGAGTTGGCTACACCTTC. It specifies CASSPRTGDRRVGYTF.